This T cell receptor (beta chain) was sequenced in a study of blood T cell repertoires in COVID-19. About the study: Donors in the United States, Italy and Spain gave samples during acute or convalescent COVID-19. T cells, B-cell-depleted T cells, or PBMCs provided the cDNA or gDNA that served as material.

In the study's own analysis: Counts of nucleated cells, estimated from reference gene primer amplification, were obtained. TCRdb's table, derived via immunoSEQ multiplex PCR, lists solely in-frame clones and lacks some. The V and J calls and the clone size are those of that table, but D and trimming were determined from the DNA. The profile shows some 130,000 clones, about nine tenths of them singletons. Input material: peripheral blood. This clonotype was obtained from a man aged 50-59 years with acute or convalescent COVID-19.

In DNA form, the CDR3 reads TGTGCCAGCAGCCGTTCAAGCGGGGGGCGGAGAGATACGCAGTATTTT. Its translation is CASSRSSGGRRDTQYF. This sequence joins TRBV3-1 (or the pseudogene TRBV3-2) and TRBJ2-3; the match to TRBD2 covers 9 bases. With 4 bases clipped from V and 5 bases from J, the junction kept 10 bases outside the gene matches. Germline values: CDR1 LGHDT, CDR2 YNNKEL (reference sequence). The CDR3 is made up of 16 amino acids.